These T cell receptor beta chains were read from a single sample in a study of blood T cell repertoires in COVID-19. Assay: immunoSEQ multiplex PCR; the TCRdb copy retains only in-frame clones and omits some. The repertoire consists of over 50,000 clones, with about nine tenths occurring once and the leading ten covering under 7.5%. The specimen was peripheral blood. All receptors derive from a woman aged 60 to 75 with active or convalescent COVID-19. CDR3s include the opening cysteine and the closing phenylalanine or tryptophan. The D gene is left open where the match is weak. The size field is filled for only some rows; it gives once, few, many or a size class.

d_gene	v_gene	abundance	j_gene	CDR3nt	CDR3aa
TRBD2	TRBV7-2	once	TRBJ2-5	TGTGCCAGCAGCTTAGAGGGGCGGGGGGAGAAAGAGACCCAGTACTTC	CASSLEGRGEKETQYF
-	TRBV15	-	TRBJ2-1	TGTGCCACCAGCAGAGGAACTCAGGGTTCCTACAATGAGCAGTTCTTC	CATSRGTQGSYNEQFF
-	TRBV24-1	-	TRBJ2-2	TGTGCCACCAGTGCCCTATCGAAGCGAGGCACCGGGGAGCTGTTTTTT	CATSALSKRGTGELFF
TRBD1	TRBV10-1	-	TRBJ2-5	TGCGCCAGCAGTGATGGGACAGAGCAAGAGACCCAGTACTTC	CASSDGTEQETQYF
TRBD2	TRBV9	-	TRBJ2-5	TGTGCCAGCAGTGCAGCGGGGGATATCTTAGCGACCCAGTACTTC	CASSAAGDILATQYF
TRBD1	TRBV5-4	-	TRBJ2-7	TGTGCCAGCAGCTTACCGGGACAGCCCTCCTACGAGCAGTACTTC	CASSLPGQPSYEQYF
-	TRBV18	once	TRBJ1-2	TGTGCCAGCTCACCAATCAGGGCGGACTATGGCTACACCTTC	CASSPIRADYGYTF
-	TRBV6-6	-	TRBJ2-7	TGTGCCAGCAGTCCGACGCTCGGGACACGGAGAAATGACTACGAGCAGTACTTC	CASSPTLGTRRNDYEQYF
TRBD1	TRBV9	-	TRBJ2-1	TGTGCCAGCAGCTCCCGGGACAGGGATAAGTTCTTC	CASSSRDRDKFF
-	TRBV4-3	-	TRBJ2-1	TGCGCCAGCAGCCGAACGGGCGGGGAACCGAGATACAATGAGCAGTTCTTC	CASSRTGGEPRYNEQFF
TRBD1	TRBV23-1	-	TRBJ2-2	TGCGCCAGCAGTCAATACAGGGGACGCAACACCGGGGAGCTGTTTTTT	CASSQYRGRNTGELFF
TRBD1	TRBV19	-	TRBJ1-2	TGTGCCAGTAGTGTCCGACAGGGGTATCTCTCGGGCTACACCTTC	CASSVRQGYLSGYTF
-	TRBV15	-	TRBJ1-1	TGTGCCACCAGCAGAGATCTGACTAGCCTTAACACTGAAGCTTTCTTT	CATSRDLTSLNTEAFF
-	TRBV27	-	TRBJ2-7	TGTGCCAGCAGTGAGGCGGGGTGGGAGCAGTACTTC	CASSEAGWEQYF
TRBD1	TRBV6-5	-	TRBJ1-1	TGTGCCAGCAGATCCGGGACAGGACTGAACACTGAAGCTTTCTTT	CASRSGTGLNTEAFF
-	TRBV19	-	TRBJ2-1	TGTGCCAGTAGTATACAGGCAGGAGGTGAGCAGTTCTTC	CASSIQAGGEQFF
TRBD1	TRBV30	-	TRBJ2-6	TGTGCCTGGGGGGACAGGGTCTACTCTGGGGCCAACGTCCTGACTTTC	CAWGDRVYSGANVLTF
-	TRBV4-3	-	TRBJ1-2	TGCGCCAGCAGCCAAGTATTAGGAGGGACTAGTGGCTACACCTTC	CASSQVLGGTSGYTF
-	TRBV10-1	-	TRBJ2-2	TGCGCCAGCAGTGAGTCTGGGGCAGGGGTCTTTCCGACCGGGGAGCTGTTTTTT	CASSESGAGVFPTGELFF
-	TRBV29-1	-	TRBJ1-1	TGCAGCGTTGCTGGGTCGGGGAACACTGAAGCTTTCTTT	CSVAGSGNTEAFF
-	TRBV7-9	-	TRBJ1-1	TGTGCCAGCAGCTTAGGATCTGGAGGGGACACTGAAGCTTTCTTT	CASSLGSGGDTEAFF
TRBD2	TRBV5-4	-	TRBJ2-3	TGTGCCAGCAGCTTGGGAGCGGGGATCCAAGATACGCAGTATTTT	CASSLGAGIQDTQYF
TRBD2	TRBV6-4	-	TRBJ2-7	TGTGCCAGCAGTGAGGCTAGCGGCAGCTACGAGCAGTACTTC	CASSEASGSYEQYF
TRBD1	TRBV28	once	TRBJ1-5	TGTGCCAGCAGTATCTCGGGACAGGGGAGCAATCAGCCCCAGCATTTT	CASSISGQGSNQPQHF
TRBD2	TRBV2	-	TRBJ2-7	TGTGCCAGCAGTGACGATGGAGCGGGAGGGCCGCTCGAGCAGTACTTC	CASSDDGAGGPLEQYF
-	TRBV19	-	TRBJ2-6	TGTGCCAGTAGTCCCGACACTGGGGCCAACGTCCTGACTTTC	CASSPDTGANVLTF
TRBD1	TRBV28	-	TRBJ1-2	TGTGCCAGCAGTCTCTTCCACCGACAGGGGGGAGCGGGCGGCTACACCTTC	CASSLFHRQGGAGGYTF
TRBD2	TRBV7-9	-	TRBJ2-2	TGTGCCAGCAGCTTACACGGGGGGGCCGCCGGGGAGCTGTTTTTT	CASSLHGGAAGELFF
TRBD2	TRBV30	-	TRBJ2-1	TGTGCCTCTCTCCTTAGCGGGAGGGCTTACAATGAGCAGTTCTTC	CASLLSGRAYNEQFF
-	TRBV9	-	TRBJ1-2	TGTGCCAGCAGCCCAGCGGGCCAGAGAAATGGCTACACCTTC	CASSPAGQRNGYTF
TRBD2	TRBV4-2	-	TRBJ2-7	TGTGCCAGCAGCCAACTAGCGGGAGGCGAGCAGTACTTC	CASSQLAGGEQYF
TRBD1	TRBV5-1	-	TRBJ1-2	TGCGCCAGCAGCACCTCCGGGACAGGGGATTATGGCTACACCTTC	CASSTSGTGDYGYTF
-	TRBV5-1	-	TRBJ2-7	TGCGCCAGCAGCGACAGGCAGAGCTCCTACGAGCAGTACTTC	CASSDRQSSYEQYF
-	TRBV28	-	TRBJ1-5	TGTGCCAGCAGTTCGTTCGGGGTTAATCAGCCCCAGCATTTT	CASSSFGVNQPQHF
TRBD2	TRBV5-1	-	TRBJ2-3	TGCGCCAGCAGGTTAGCGGGGAGCACAGATACGCAGTATTTT	CASRLAGSTDTQYF